These 32 T cell receptor beta chains share one sample of origin, sequenced in a study of T-cell reconstitution after alpha-beta-depleted transplantation in children. The TCRbeta library incorporated unique molecular identifiers. One entry per CDR3 protein results from TCRdb running MiXCR on the PCR reads. The table lists approximately 200,000 distinct CDR3 sequences, less than 15% of them singletons, with about 12% in the top ten. The material was PBMCs from the stem cell graft donor, obtained from the stem cell graft. These receptors originate from a human donor who donated a stem cell graft to a child with acute lymphoblastic leukemia.

Ten or more counts support this clonotype. The chain's CDR3 is CASSQARAYEQYF. The CDR3 DNA is TGTGCCAGCAGCCAAGCTAGAGCCTACGAGCAGTACTTC. The V and J genes are TRBV4-2 and TRBJ2-7; D not certain. Between the trimmed V and J ends, which lost 1 base and 2 bases, there was a span of 6 bases. The CDR3 is made up of 13 amino acids. From germline, CDR1 is LGHNA and CDR2 YNFKEQ.

Ten or more counts support this clonotype. The chain has TRBV20-1 and TRBJ2-5; no clear D. The V gene lost 3 bases and the J gene lost 1 base, with 12 bases spanning the gap. The germline CDR1 and CDR2 sequences are DFQATT and SNEGSKA (reference sequence). The CDR3 contains 14 residues. The CDR3 here is CSASTTLPQETQYF. The CDR3 DNA reads as TGCAGTGCTAGTACCACCCTGCCCCAAGAGACCCAGTACTTC.

This clonotype was seen many times. V usage is TRBV11-2 and J usage is TRBJ2-3; D unclear. Trimming pared 4 bases from V and 0 bases from J, leaving 5 bases between. CDR3 length equals 13 residues. The V gene's germline CDR1 is SGHAT and CDR2 FQNNGV. The CDR3 nucleotides read TGTGCCAGCAGCTCCCTTAGCACAGATACGCAGTATTTT. This sequence encodes CASSSLSTDTQYF.

There are many counts of this clonotype. The V and J genes are TRBV20-1 and TRBJ2-1, with 12 bases matching TRBD2. The ends lost 0 bases at V and 9 bases at J; junction bases unmatched: 6. The germline V gene has CDR1 DFQATT and CDR2 SNEGSKA (reference sequence). The CDR3 sequence is 15 residues long. CDR3 sequence: CSARELAGGRVEQFF. CDR3 nucleotide sequence: TGCAGTGCTAGAGAACTAGCGGGAGGCCGGGTTGAGCAGTTCTTC.

This clonotype was seen at least ten times. The chain couples TRBV20-1 to TRBJ2-7; a possible D gene is TRBD2 (6 bases). The CDR3 contains 13 residues. Trimming took 5 bases from V and 5 from J, leaving 16 bases between them. The germline CDR1 and CDR2 sequences are DFQATT and SNEGSKA (reference sequence). This CDR3 reads CSALTLARNEQYF. CDR3 sequence (DNA): TGCAGTGCTCTTACTCTAGCGAGGAACGAGCAGTACTTC.

CDR3 DNA: TGTGCCAGCAGTTACTCTCCCACGGCCAAAAACATTCAGTACTTC. This encodes CASSYSPTAKNIQYF. The chain combines TRBV6-5 with TRBJ2-4; D ambiguous. The CDR3 is made up of 15 amino acids. With 0 bases removed from V and 1 base from J, the gap between germline ends came to 7 bases. Germline values: CDR1 MNHEY, CDR2 SVGAGI.

This clonotype occurred many times. This chain joins TRBV5-1 and TRBJ2-3; weak D call: TRBD1 (6 bases). The ends were cut back, 3 bases at V and 0 bases at J, with 26 bases in the middle. Germline V gene lookup returns CDR1 SGHRS and CDR2 YFSETQ. The CDR3 consists of 20 residues. CDR3 sequence reads: CASSWGSSAGDLSSTDTQYF. DNA of the CDR3: TGCGCCAGCAGCTGGGGGTCCTCGGCAGGGGACCTTTCTAGCACAGATACGCAGTATTTT.

The table lists this clonotype with many counts. The rearrangement links TRBV11-3 to TRBJ1-1; D gene unclear. Germline V CDR1 and CDR2: SGHNT, YENEEA. The CDR3 totals 15 residues. Trimming shortened V by 5 bases and J by 5 bases, and 18 bases separated the two germline ends. CDR3 in amino acids: CASSTDPGRGTEAFF. The CDR3 nucleotides are TGTGCCAGCAGCACAGACCCGGGCCGTGGGACTGAAGCTTTCTTT.

This clonotype was counted at least ten times. The genes are TRBV27 and TRBJ2-2; 7 bases fit TRBD1. J gave up 3 bases and V 3 bases, and 7 bases lay outside the gene matches. The germline V gene has CDR1 MNHEY and CDR2 SMNVEV (reference sequence). CDR3 length equals 16 residues. The CDR3 region has the DNA TGTGCCAGCAGTTTGACATTGGGACAGTACACCGGGGAGCTGTTTTTT. Translated, it gives CASSLTLGQYTGELFF.

V is TRBV5-5 and J is TRBJ2-3; TRBD1 is a possible D gene (5 bases). CDR1 is SGHKS and CDR2 is YYEKEE in the germline V gene (reference sequence). Between the trimmed V and J ends, which lost 2 bases and 4 bases, there was a span of 11 bases. CDR3 size: 14 residues. This CDR3 reads CASSLPGFPDTQYF. The CDR3 nucleotides read TGTGCCAGCAGCTTACCAGGGTTCCCAGATACGCAGTATTTT.

The chain combines TRBV5-1 with TRBJ1-4; D remains unclear. The germline gives CDR1 SGHRS, CDR2 YFSETQ. This CDR3 spans 13 amino acids. Trimming removed 3 bases at V and 1 base at J, with 4 bases between. CDR3 region: CASSYRTNEKLFF. The CDR3, as DNA: TGCGCCAGCAGCTACCGAACTAATGAAAAACTGTTTTTT.

The table lists this clonotype with a few counts. V gene TRBV4-2 combines with J gene TRBJ2-1, with TRBD2 matching over 11 bases. CDR3 length: 15 residues. Germline CDR1 is LGHNA and CDR2 is YNFKEQ. Trimming cost V 0 bases and J 15 bases; bases outside gene matches: 10. In DNA form, the CDR3 reads TGTGCCAGCAGCCAAGAAGGGACTAGCGGTTCTCGAAGGTTCTTC. This encodes CASSQEGTSGSRRFF.

This clonotype showed up many times. The chain employs TRBV5-1 and TRBJ1-1; D gene unclear. Between the trimmed V and J ends, which lost 2 bases and 2 bases, there was a span of 16 bases. CDR1 is SGHRS, CDR2 YFSETQ, per germline. This CDR3 is 16 amino acids long. The CDR3 DNA reads as TGCGCCAGCAGCTTACGGGAGCGTAGAATCAACACTGAAGCTTTCTTT. It yields the protein CASSLRERRINTEAFF. The entire variable domain, with the rest obtained from reference TRBV5-1 and TRBJ1-1, is as follows: KAGVTQTPRYLIKTRGQQVTLSCSPISGHRSVSWYQQTPGQGLQFLFEYFSETQRNKGNFPGRFSGRQFSNSRSEMNVSTLELGDSALYLCASSLRERRINTEAFFGQGTRLTVV.

This clonotype came up many times. This chain links TRBV7-9 with TRBJ2-3, with a weak D call TRBD1 (6 bases). Germline CDR1 and CDR2: SEHNR and FQNEAQ (reference sequence). Trimming cost V 3 bases and J 6 bases, with 7 bases left between them. The CDR3 extends over 12 amino acids. The CDR3 loop reads CASSFQGDTQYF. The DNA for the CDR3 is TGTGCCAGCAGCTTCCAGGGGGATACGCAGTATTTT.

This clonotype appeared many times. This chain connects TRBV6-1 to TRBJ2-5; D is undetermined. From germline, CDR1 is MNHNS and CDR2 SASEGT. V gave up 6 bases and J gave up 0 bases, with 11 bases separating them. This CDR3 spans 14 amino acids. The CDR3 region has the DNA TGTGCCAGCAGCCCTTGGACGGACCAAGAGACCCAGTACTTC. It translates to CASSPWTDQETQYF.

This clonotype was seen ten or more times. V usage is TRBV30 and J usage is TRBJ2-2, with a tentative D call TRBD1 (5 bases). This CDR3 comprises 12 residues. V lost 4 bases and J 7 bases, leaving 10 bases between the germline ends. Germline CDR1 reads GTSNPN; CDR2 reads SVGIG (reference sequence). The DNA for the CDR3 is TGTGCCTGGACAGGGTGGGGCGGGGAGCTGTTTTTT. This gives the protein CAWTGWGGELFF.

This clonotype was counted only a few times. The chain carries TRBV30 and TRBJ2-5, with 8 bases identical to TRBD1. With 1 base clipped from V and 5 bases from J, the junction kept 9 bases outside the gene matches. CDR3 size: 15 residues. CDR1 and CDR2 from the germline V gene are GTSNPN and SVGIG (reference sequence). CDR3 coding DNA: TGTGCCTGGAGTGAGGGGCAGGGGGCTTCTGAGACCCAGTACTTC. Amino acids: CAWSEGQGASETQYF.

This clonotype was observed at least ten times. This chain links TRBV29-1 with TRBJ1-1; D call uncertain. The CDR3 consists of 12 residues. V dropped 3 bases and J dropped 7 bases, with 12 bases sitting between them. Germline V gene data show CDR1 as SQVTM and CDR2 as ANQGSEA. The CDR3 DNA is TGCAGCGTTGATCGGGGAGGGAGTGAAGCTTTCTTT. Translation gives CSVDRGGSEAFF.

This clonotype was found many times. This chain joins TRBV19 and TRBJ2-5; D call uncertain. The CDR3 length is 16 residues. With 6 bases removed from V and 1 base from J, the gap between germline ends came to 18 bases. The germline V gene has CDR1 LNHDA and CDR2 SQIVND (reference sequence). CDR3 in amino acids: CASSRYQVSVQETQYF. The CDR3 bases are TGTGCCAGTAGCCGCTATCAGGTTTCCGTCCAAGAGACCCAGTACTTC.

At least ten counts were recorded for this clonotype. This chain links TRBV5-8 with TRBJ1-5; D remains unclear. This CDR3 spans 15 amino acids. Germline lookup yields CDR1 SGHTS and CDR2 YDEGEE. Between the trimmed V and J ends, which lost 0 bases and 3 bases, there was a span of 10 bases. The chain's CDR3 is CASSLGTVNNQPQHF. The CDR3 nucleotides read TGTGCCAGCAGCTTGGGGACTGTTAACAATCAGCCCCAGCATTTT.

The V and J genes are TRBV12-3 or TRBV12-4 and TRBJ1-4; 9 bases agree with TRBD1. This CDR3 spans 14 amino acids. V lost 6 bases to trimming and J lost 8 bases; unmatched junction nucleotides: 7. Here the CDR3 reads CASRPTGGEEKLFF. The CDR3 nucleotides read TGTGCCAGCAGGCCGACAGGGGGGGAAGAAAAACTGTTTTTT.

This clonotype was counted many times. This chain uses TRBV10-2 with TRBJ2-2; possibly TRBD1 or TRBD2 for D (5 bases each). Looked up from germline, CDR1 is WSHSY and CDR2 is SAAADI. Trimming cost V 6 bases and J 6 bases, with 14 bases left between them. This CDR3 comprises 14 residues. The CDR3 region has the DNA TGCGCCAGCAGCCGGGACCGGTGGGCCGGGGAGCTGTTTTTT. Its translation is CASSRDRWAGELFF.

Ten or more counts support this clonotype. This chain links TRBV3-1 with TRBJ2-3; 7 bases are a match to TRBD2. Germline CDR1 reads LGHDT; CDR2 reads YNNKEL (reference sequence). The CDR3 runs to 14 residues. J gave up 6 bases and V 3 bases, and 6 bases lay outside the gene matches. CDR3 in DNA: TGTGCCAGCAGCCACACTAGCGAAGGGGATACGCAGTATTTT. Translating it yields CASSHTSEGDTQYF.

The CDR3 nucleotides are TGCAGCGGCCAGGATTTCTACGAGCAGTACTTC. This codes for CSGQDFYEQYF. This chain links TRBV29-1 with TRBJ2-7; D remains ambiguous. Trimming shortened V by 7 bases and J by 3 bases, and 10 bases separated the two germline ends. Germline lookup yields CDR1 SQVTM and CDR2 ANQGSEA. The CDR3 totals 11 residues.

This clonotype showed up many times. The V and J genes are TRBV5-1 and TRBJ2-5; maybe TRBD2 (5 bases). CDR1 is SGHRS, CDR2 YFSETQ, per germline. This CDR3 spans 16 amino acids. Trimming shortened V by 3 bases and J by 3 bases, and 18 bases separated the two germline ends. In nucleotides, the CDR3 is TGCGCCAGCAGCTCCGGGGAATTGAGAATGGAAGAGACCCAGTACTTC. It specifies CASSSGELRMEETQYF.

This clonotype was counted at least ten times. This chain connects TRBV7-2 to TRBJ2-1; D call uncertain. This CDR3 is built from 17 residues. V gave up 1 base and J gave up 0 bases, with 13 bases separating them. CDR1 and CDR2 (germline): SGHTA, FQGNSA. The CDR3 DNA is TGTGCCAGCAGCTTAGTGGCGACTGCCTACTCCTACAATGAGCAGTTCTTC. It translates to CASSLVATAYSYNEQFF.

This clonotype was detected ten times or more. The chain links TRBV5-8 to TRBJ2-7; 10 bases line up with TRBD2. CDR1 is SGHTS and CDR2 is YDEGEE in the germline V gene. J lost 5 bases, V lost 0 bases, and 5 bases had no gene match. The CDR3 sequence is 15 residues long. The CDR3 reads CASSLAASGSHEQYF. In DNA form, the CDR3 reads TGTGCCAGCAGCTTGGCGGCTAGCGGGAGCCACGAGCAGTACTTC. The full variable domain, completed using reference TRBV5-8 and TRBJ2-7, is EAGVTQSPTHLIKTRGQQATLRCSPISGHTSVYWYQQALGLGLQFLLWYDEGEERNRGNFPPRFSGRQFPNYSSELNVNALELEDSALYLCASSLAASGSHEQYFGPGTRLTVT.

This clonotype occurred many times. The chain uses TRBV5-1 and TRBJ2-3; D is uncertain. The CDR3 contains 15 residues. V dropped 1 base and J dropped 0 bases, with 9 bases sitting between them. Germline V gene sequence: CDR1 SGHRS, CDR2 YFSETQ. CDR3 loop: CASSLMTSSTDTQYF. In DNA, the CDR3 is TGCGCCAGCAGCTTGATGACTTCTAGCACAGATACGCAGTATTTT.

Ten or more counts support this clonotype. The rearrangement joins TRBV10-3 to TRBJ1-3; no clear D gene. The V end lost 8 bases, the J end lost 0 bases, and 8 bases lay between the germline ends. The CDR3 runs to 13 residues. CDR1 ENHRY and CDR2 SYGVKD come from the germline V gene. For the CDR3, the DNA is TGTGCCATCCGTCCTAACTCTGGAAACACCATATATTTT. Translated, it gives CAIRPNSGNTIYF.

This clonotype has only a few counts. The genes are TRBV20-1 and TRBJ1-2, with no clear D. The germline V and J ends were trimmed by 3 bases and 8 bases, with 13 bases remaining between them. Germline V gene data show CDR1 as DFQATT and CDR2 as SNEGSKA (reference sequence). CDR3 size: 12 residues. Written as DNA, the CDR3 is TGCAGTGCTAGTCCTTTCGGGGTAGGCTACACCTTC. Amino acids: CSASPFGVGYTF.

J is TRBJ1-2 and V is TRBV20-1, with 9 bases matching TRBD1. Per the germline V gene, CDR1 is DFQATT and CDR2 is SNEGSKA (reference sequence). The V and J ends lost 0 bases and 8 bases, in that order; junction bases with no gene match: 16. This CDR3 region has 17 residues. The CDR3 DNA follows: TGCAGTGCTAGAGACTCCCGGGACAGGGACGCGAGGGGAGGCTACACCTTC. This codes for CSARDSRDRDARGGYTF.

This clonotype showed up just a few times. The chain has TRBV5-5 and TRBJ2-3; 11 positions agree with TRBD2. With 3 bases clipped from V and 0 bases from J, the junction kept 3 bases outside the gene matches. The length of the CDR3 is 16 residues. The germline gives CDR1 SGHKS, CDR2 YYEKEE (reference sequence). CDR3 in amino acids: CASSSGTSGSTDTQYF. The CDR3 nucleotides are TGTGCCAGCAGCTCGGGGACTAGCGGAAGCACAGATACGCAGTATTTT.